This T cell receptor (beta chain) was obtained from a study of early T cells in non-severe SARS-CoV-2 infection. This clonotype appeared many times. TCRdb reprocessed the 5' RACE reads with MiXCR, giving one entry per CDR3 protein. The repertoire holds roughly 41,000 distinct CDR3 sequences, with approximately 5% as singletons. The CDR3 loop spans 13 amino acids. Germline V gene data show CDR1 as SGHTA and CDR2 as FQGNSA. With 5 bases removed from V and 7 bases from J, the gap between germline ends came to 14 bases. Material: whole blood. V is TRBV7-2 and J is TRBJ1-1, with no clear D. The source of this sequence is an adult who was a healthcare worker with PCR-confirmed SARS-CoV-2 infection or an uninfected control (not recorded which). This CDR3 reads CASSPRQANEAFF. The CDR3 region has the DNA TGTGCCAGCAGCCCCCGGCAGGCAAATGAAGCTTTCTTT.